Listed below are T cell receptor beta chains from one sample, sequenced in a study of Graves' ophthalmopathy and Graves' hyperthyroidism. Each CDR3 protein gets one entry after TCRdb re-called the multiplex PCR reads with MiXCR. There are 650,000 to 800,000 distinct CDR3 sequences in the sample; more than 40% occur only once, and more than 2.5% lies in the top ten. The sample was peripheral blood. The receptors originated from an adult man with Graves' ophthalmopathy. CDR3s include the opening cysteine and the closing phenylalanine or tryptophan. A D gene is named only where the DNA matches it firmly. Not all rows give a size; the values are once, few, many and, for expanded clones, a class.

CDR3: CASSESPGQGYSPLHF
DNA: TGTGCCAGCAGTGAATCTCCGGGACAGGGCTATTCACCCCTCCACTTT
J: TRBJ1-6
D: TRBD1
V: TRBV25-1
size: NA

CDR3: CSASSQDRDQETQYF
DNA: TGCAGCGCCAGCAGCCAGGACAGGGACCAAGAGACCCAGTACTTC
J: TRBJ2-5
D: TRBD1
V: TRBV29-1
size: NA

CDR3: CASSLTGRGTGELFF
DNA: TGTGCCAGCAGCCTTACAGGGAGAGGCACCGGGGAGCTGTTTTTT
J: TRBJ2-2
D: NA
V: TRBV12-3/TRBV12-4
size: NA

CDR3: CASSPDTFSNQPQHF
DNA: TGTGCCAGCAGCCCGGACACCTTTAGCAATCAGCCCCAGCATTTT
J: TRBJ1-5
D: NA
V: TRBV7-3
size: few

CDR3: CASSVPGSRGSPLHF
DNA: TGCGCCAGCAGTGTCCCAGGGAGTCGGGGTTCACCCCTCCACTTT
J: TRBJ1-6
D: NA
V: TRBV10-2
size: many

CDR3: CASSYSAGRRVMAPQHF
DNA: TGTGCCAGCAGTTACTCGGCAGGGAGAAGGGTTATGGCGCCCCAGCATTTT
J: TRBJ1-5
D: NA
V: TRBV10-3
size: NA

CDR3: CATLPGRGPHSGYTF
DNA: TGTGCCACCTTACCAGGGAGAGGGCCACACAGCGGCTACACCTTC
J: TRBJ1-2
D: NA
V: TRBV6-5
size: NA

CDR3: CATRDGLYNEQFF
DNA: TGTGCCACCAGGGACGGGCTTTACAATGAGCAGTTCTTC
J: TRBJ2-1
D: NA
V: TRBV10-3
size: NA

CDR3: CASSAGFDQETQYF
DNA: TGTGCCAGCAGCGCAGGATTCGACCAAGAGACCCAGTACTTC
J: TRBJ2-5
D: NA
V: TRBV9
size: many

CDR3: CASRPGDGLVYGYTF
DNA: TGTGCCAGTCGACCAGGGGACGGCCTCGTCTATGGCTACACCTTC
J: TRBJ1-2
D: NA
V: TRBV6-1
size: few

CDR3: CASSPWKLGEVYGYTF
DNA: TGTGCCAGCAGCCCCTGGAAATTGGGCGAGGTCTATGGCTACACCTTC
J: TRBJ1-2
D: NA
V: TRBV5-4
size: NA

CDR3: CSARDSGGSGYTF
DNA: TGCAGTGCTAGAGATAGCGGGGGGTCGGGCTACACCTTC
J: TRBJ1-2
D: NA
V: TRBV20-1
size: NA

CDR3: CASSLRAGDNGYTF
DNA: TGTGCCAGCAGTTTAAGGGCAGGGGATAATGGCTACACCTTC
J: TRBJ1-2
D: NA
V: TRBV12-3/TRBV12-4
size: many

CDR3: CASSYSPLHYGYTF
DNA: TGTGCCAGCAGTTACTCGCCTCTACACTATGGCTACACCTTC
J: TRBJ1-2
D: NA
V: TRBV6-6
size: many

CDR3: CASSYSLPPLNTIYF
DNA: TGTGCCAGCAGTTACTCGCTCCCCCCTTTAAACACCATATATTTT
J: TRBJ1-3
D: NA
V: TRBV6-5
size: NA

CDR3: CASSQLAGNTEAFF
DNA: TGTGCCAGCAGCCAGCTGGCAGGGAACACTGAAGCTTTCTTT
J: TRBJ1-1
D: NA
V: TRBV5-6
size: NA

CDR3: CASNRDRNQPQHF
DNA: TGTGCCAGTAACCGGGACAGAAATCAGCCCCAGCATTTT
J: TRBJ1-5
D: TRBD1
V: TRBV19
size: many

CDR3: CSASRSRGGETQYF
DNA: TGCAGTGCTAGCCGCAGTAGGGGGGGGGAGACCCAGTACTTC
J: TRBJ2-5
D: NA
V: TRBV20-1
size: many